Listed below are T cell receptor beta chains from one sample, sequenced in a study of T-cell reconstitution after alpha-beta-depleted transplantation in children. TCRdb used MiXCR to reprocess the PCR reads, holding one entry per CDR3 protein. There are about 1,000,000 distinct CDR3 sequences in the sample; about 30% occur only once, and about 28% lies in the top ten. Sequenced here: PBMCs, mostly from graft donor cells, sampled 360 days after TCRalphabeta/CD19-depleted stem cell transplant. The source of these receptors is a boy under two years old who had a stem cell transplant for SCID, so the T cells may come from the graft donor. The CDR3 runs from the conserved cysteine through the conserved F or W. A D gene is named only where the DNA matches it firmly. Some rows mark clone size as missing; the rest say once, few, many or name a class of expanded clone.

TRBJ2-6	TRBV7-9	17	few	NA	TGTGCCAGCAGCTCCTATGGTGCCCTCTCTGGGGCCAACGTCCTGACTTTC	CASSSYGALSGANVLTF
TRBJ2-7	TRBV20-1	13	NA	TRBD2	TGCAGTGCTAGCCAGCGGGGTAATTACGAGCAGTACTTC	CSASQRGNYEQYF
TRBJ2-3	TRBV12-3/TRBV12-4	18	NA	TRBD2	TGTGCCAGCAGTTTCGGGACTAGCGGGGGGGCTGGGGCAGATACGCAGTATTTT	CASSFGTSGGAGADTQYF
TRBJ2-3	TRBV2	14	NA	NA	TGTGCCAGCGCTGGGCAGGGGCCGTCAGATACGCAGTATTTT	CASAGQGPSDTQYF
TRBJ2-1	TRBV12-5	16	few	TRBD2	TGTGCTAGTGGTTTGGTACTGCGGGGGGGCCTAGATGAGCAGTTCTTC	CASGLVLRGGLDEQFF
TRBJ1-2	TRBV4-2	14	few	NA	TGTGCCAGCAGCCAAGTCGGGGGTCTTGCGTTCTACACCTTC	CASSQVGGLAFYTF
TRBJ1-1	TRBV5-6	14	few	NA	TGTGCCAGCAGCTTGTGGAATTTGAACACTGAAGCTTTCTTT	CASSLWNLNTEAFF
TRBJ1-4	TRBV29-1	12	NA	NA	TGCAGCGCTGAGGCAGTGGGTGAAAAACTGTTTTTT	CSAEAVGEKLFF
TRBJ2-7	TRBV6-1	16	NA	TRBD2	TGTGCCAGCAGTGTTAAGGATAGCGGGTTTTCCTACGAGCAGTACTTC	CASSVKDSGFSYEQYF
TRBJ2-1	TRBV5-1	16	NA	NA	TGCGCCAGCAGCTTGGGCGACTTGCTAAGTCGAAATGAGCAGTTCTTC	CASSLGDLLSRNEQFF
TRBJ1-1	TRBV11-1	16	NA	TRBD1	TGTGCCAGCAGCGCCGACAGGGTAAAGAGGAACACTGAAGCTTTCTTT	CASSADRVKRNTEAFF
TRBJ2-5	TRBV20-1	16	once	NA	TGCAGCGGGGGACCCAGGGGACAGAGCTTAAGAGAGACCCAGTACTTC	CSGGPRGQSLRETQYF
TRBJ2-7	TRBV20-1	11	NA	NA	TGCAGGGCTTTGGCTCGGTACGAGCAGTACTTC	CRALARYEQYF
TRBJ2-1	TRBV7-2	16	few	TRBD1	TGTGCCAGCAGCTTAGCGGTGGCAGGGGGCGGCGATGAGCAGTTCTTC	CASSLAVAGGGDEQFF
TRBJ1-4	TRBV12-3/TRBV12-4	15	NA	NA	TGTGCCAGCAGCCCGCACTCCAGGCGGAGTGAAAAACTGTTTTTT	CASSPHSRRSEKLFF
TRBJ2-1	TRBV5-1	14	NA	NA	TGCGCCAGCAGCCTAACGGCCGGGCGCAATGAGCAGTTCTTC	CASSLTAGRNEQFF
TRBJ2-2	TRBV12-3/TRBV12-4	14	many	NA	TGTGCCAGCAGTCCCTACGTCAACACCGGGGAGCTGTTTTTT	CASSPYVNTGELFF
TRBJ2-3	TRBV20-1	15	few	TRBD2	TGCAGTGCTAGAAACAGCGGGGGGGTCACAGATACGCAGTATTTT	CSARNSGGVTDTQYF
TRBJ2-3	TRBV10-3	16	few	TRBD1	TGTGCCATCAGCCCGTCGACAGGGGGCATTAGGGATACGCAGTATTTT	CAISPSTGGIRDTQYF
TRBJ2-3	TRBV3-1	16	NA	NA	TGTGCCAGCAGCCAAGAGCGCGGGGCAAGCACAGATACGCAGTATTTT	CASSQERGASTDTQYF
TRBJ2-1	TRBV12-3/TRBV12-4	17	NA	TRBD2	TGTGCCAGCAGTTTAGTTTTGCTAGCGGGGGACTACAATGAGCAGTTCTTC	CASSLVLLAGDYNEQFF
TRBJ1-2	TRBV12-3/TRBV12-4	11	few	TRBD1	TGTGCCAGCAGTCACAGGGGCGGCTACACCTTC	CASSHRGGYTF
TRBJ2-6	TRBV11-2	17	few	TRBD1	TGTGCCAGCACCCCCGGGACAGGGCTGTCTGGGGCCAACGTCCTGACTTTC	CASTPGTGLSGANVLTF
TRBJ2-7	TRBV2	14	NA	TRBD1	TGTGCCAGCACCCCGGGACAGCCTCCCTACGAGCAGTACTTC	CASTPGQPPYEQYF
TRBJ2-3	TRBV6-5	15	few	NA	TGTGCCAGCAGTTTCGAACCGGGAGACACAGATACGCAGTATTTT	CASSFEPGDTDTQYF
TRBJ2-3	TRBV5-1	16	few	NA	TGCGCCAGCAGCGCCTTAAAATCCCCAGGGGCCGATACGCAGTATTTT	CASSALKSPGADTQYF
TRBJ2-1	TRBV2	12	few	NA	TGTGCCAGCAGGAGGTCCTACAATGAGCAGTTCTTC	CASRRSYNEQFF
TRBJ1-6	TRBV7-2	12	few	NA	TGTGCCAGCAGCCAACAGAATTCACCCCTCCACTTT	CASSQQNSPLHF
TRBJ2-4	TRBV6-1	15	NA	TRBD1	TGTGCCAGCAGTGCCCAGGGACAGGCTTTCAGGATTCAGTACTTC	CASSAQGQAFRIQYF
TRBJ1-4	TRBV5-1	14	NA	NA	TGCGCCAGCAGCCGGGACATAGGAGCGGAGAAACTGTTTTTT	CASSRDIGAEKLFF
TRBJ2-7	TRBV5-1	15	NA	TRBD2	TGCGCCAGCACGGGGGATGGGGGGGGAATCTACGAGCAGTACTTC	CASTGDGGGIYEQYF
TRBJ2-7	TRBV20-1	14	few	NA	TGCAGTGCGTATGACAGCGTGGAGCCCTACGAGCAGTACTTC	CSAYDSVEPYEQYF
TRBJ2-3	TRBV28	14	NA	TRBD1	TGTGCCAGCAGTAGGCCTGACAGGGCAGATACGCAGTATTTT	CASSRPDRADTQYF
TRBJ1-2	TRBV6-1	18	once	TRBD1	TGTGCCAGCAACGTAAAGACCGGGACAGGGGGCCGGTTCTATGGCTACACCTTC	CASNVKTGTGGRFYGYTF
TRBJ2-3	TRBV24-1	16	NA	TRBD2	TGTGCCACCAGTGGCCGTACGGGGGGGGCCACAGATACGCAGTATTTT	CATSGRTGGATDTQYF
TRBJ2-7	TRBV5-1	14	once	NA	TGCGCCAGCATCCCAACTGACGGAGGCTACGAGCAGTACTTC	CASIPTDGGYEQYF
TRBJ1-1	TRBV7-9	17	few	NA	TGTGCCAGCAGCTTAGCTCTGGGGATCACAAACGGCCACGAAGCTTTCTTT	CASSLALGITNGHEAFF
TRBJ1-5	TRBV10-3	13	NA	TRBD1	TGTGCCATAAGGGACAGCAGCAATCAGCCCCAGCATTTT	CAIRDSSNQPQHF